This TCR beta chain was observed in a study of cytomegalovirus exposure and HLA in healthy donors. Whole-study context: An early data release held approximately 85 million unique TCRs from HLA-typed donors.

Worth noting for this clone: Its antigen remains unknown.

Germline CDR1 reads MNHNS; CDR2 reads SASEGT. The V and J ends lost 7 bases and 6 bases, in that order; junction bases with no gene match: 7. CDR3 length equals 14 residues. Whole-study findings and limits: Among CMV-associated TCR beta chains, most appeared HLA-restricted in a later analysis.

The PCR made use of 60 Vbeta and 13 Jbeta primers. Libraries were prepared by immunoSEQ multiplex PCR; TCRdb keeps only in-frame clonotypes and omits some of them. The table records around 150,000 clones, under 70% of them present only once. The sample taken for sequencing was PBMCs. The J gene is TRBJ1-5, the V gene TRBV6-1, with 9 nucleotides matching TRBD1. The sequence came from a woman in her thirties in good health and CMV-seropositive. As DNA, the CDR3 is TGTGCCAGCACTCCGGGACAGGGACCTCAGCCCCAGCATTTT. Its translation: CASTPGQGPQPQHF.